What follows is one T cell receptor beta chain and its context. The data belong to a study of blood T cell repertoires in COVID-19. Study in general: Sites in the United States, Italy and Spain provided acute and convalescent COVID-19 samples. T cells, B-cell-depleted T cells, or PBMCs provided the cDNA or gDNA that served as material.

The V and J ends lost 3 bases and 3 bases respectively, with 12 bases between them. The germline V gene has CDR1 DFQATT and CDR2 SNEGSKA (reference sequence). The CDR3 runs to 13 residues. Authors' data handling: From reference gene primer amplification, estimates of nucleated cell counts were derived. TCRdb's copy holds only in-frame clones and misses some; the assay was immunoSEQ multiplex PCR. That table gives V, J and clone size, and the DNA gave D and trimming. The sample has about 70,000 clones, 85% to 90% seen once. Sequenced: peripheral blood. The receptor comes from a man between 65 and 80 years old with active COVID-19. The J gene is TRBJ2-7, the V gene TRBV20-1; D is ambiguous. The CDR3 here is CSASDATLYEQYF. The CDR3 coding sequence is TGCAGTGCTAGTGACGCTACCCTCTACGAGCAGTACTTC.